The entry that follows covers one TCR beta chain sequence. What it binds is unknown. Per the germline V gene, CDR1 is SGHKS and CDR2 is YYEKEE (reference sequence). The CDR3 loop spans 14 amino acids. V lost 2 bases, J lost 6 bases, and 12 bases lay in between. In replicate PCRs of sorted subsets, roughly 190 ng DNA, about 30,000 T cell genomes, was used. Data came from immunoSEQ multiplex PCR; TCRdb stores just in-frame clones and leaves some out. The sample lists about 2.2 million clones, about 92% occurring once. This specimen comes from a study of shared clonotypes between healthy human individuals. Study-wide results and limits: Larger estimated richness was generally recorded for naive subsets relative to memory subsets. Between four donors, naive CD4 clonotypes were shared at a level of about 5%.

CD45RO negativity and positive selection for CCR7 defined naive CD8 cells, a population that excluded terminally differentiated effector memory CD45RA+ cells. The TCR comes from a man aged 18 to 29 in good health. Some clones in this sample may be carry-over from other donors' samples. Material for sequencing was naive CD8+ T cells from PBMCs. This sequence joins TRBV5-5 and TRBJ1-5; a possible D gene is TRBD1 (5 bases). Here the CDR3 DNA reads TGTGCCAGCAGCTTAGTTCAGGGAACTCAGCCCCAGCATTTT. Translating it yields CASSLVQGTQPQHF.